This T cell receptor (beta chain) was identified in a study of blood T cell repertoires in COVID-19. Study information: Donors in the United States, Italy and Spain gave samples during acute or convalescent COVID-19. Nucleic acid was either cDNA or gDNA, and it came from T cells, B-cell-depleted T cells, or PBMCs.

Per the study methods: Amplification of reference gene primers was used by the study to estimate nucleated cell counts. The assay was immunoSEQ multiplex PCR, and TCRdb's table has in-frame clones only and misses some. V and J calls plus clone size are reproduced from that table; the DNA served to infer D and trimming. Among some 290,000 clones listed, 83% were seen once. V lost 0 bases, J lost 1 base, and 10 bases lay in between. Germline lookup yields CDR1 SGHRS and CDR2 YFSETQ. The length of the CDR3 is 15 residues. The chain combines TRBV5-1 with TRBJ1-1, with D possibly being TRBD1 (5 bases). Sequencing input: peripheral blood. The TCR was taken from a man aged 55 to 70 who had recovered from COVID-19. CDR3 residues: CASSLDRMQNTEAFF. The CDR3 DNA reads TGCGCCAGCAGCTTGGACAGGATGCAGAACACTGAAGCTTTCTTT.